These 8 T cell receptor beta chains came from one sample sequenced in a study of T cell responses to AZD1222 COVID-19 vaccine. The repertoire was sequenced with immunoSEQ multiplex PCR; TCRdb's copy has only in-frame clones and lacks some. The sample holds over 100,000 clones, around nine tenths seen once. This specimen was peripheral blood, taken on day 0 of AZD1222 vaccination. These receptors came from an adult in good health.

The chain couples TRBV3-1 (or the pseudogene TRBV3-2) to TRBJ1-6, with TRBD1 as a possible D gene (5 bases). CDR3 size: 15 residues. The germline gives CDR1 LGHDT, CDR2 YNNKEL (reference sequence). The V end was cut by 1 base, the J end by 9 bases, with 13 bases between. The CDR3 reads CASSQVQAVGSPLHF. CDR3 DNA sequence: TGTGCCAGCAGCCAAGTACAGGCAGTGGGTTCACCCCTCCACTTT.

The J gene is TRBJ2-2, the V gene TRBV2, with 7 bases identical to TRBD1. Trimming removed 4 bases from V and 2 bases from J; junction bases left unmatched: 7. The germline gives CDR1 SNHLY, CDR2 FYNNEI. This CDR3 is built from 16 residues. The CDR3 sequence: CASSVSAGGNTGELFF. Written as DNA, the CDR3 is TGTGCCAGCAGTGTATCGGCAGGGGGAAACACCGGGGAGCTGTTTTTT.

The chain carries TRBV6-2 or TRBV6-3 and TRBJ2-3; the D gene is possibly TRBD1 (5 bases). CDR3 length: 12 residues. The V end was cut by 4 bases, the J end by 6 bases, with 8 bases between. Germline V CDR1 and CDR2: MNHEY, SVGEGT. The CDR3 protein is CASSSTVDTQYF. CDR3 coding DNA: TGTGCCAGCAGTTCGACAGTGGATACGCAGTATTTT.

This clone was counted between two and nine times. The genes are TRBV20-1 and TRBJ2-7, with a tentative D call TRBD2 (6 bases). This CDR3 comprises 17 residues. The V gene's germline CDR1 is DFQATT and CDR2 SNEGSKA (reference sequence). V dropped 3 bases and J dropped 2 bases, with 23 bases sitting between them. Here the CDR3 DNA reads TGCAGTGCTAGTCCGACTGGGGGACTTGCTAACACCTACGAGCAGTACTTC. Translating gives CSASPTGGLANTYEQYF.

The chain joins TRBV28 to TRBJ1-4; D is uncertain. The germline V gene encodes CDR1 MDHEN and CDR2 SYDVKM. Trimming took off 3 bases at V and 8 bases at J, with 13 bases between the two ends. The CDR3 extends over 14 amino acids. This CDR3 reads CASSLDAGGEKLFF. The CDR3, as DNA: TGTGCCAGCAGTTTGGACGCCGGAGGAGAAAAACTGTTTTTT.

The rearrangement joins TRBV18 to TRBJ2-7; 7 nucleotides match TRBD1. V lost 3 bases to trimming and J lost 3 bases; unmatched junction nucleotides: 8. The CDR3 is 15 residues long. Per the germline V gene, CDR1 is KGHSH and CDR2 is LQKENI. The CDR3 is CASSPYRDRLYEQYF. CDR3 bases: TGTGCCAGCTCACCCTACCGGGACAGACTCTACGAGCAGTACTTC. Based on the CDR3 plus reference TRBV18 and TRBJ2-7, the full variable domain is NAGVMQNPRHLVRRRGQEARLRCSPMKGHSHVYWYRQLPEEGLKFMVYLQKENIIDESGMPKERFSAEFPKEGPSILRIQQVVRGDSAAYFCASSPYRDRLYEQYFGPGTRLTVT.

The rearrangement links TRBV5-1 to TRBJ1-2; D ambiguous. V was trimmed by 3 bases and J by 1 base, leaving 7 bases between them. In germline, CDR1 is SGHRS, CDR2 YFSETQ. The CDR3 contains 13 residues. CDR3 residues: CASSSEGNYGYTF. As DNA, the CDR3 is TGCGCCAGCAGCTCGGAGGGTAACTATGGCTACACCTTC.

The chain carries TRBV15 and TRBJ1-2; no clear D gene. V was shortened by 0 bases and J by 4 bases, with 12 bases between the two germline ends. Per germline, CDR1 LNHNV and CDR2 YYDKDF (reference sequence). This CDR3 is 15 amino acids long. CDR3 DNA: TGTGCCACCAGCAGAGATGGCGGCAGCTCCTATGGCTACACCTTC. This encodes CATSRDGGSSYGYTF.